This T cell receptor beta chain is from a study of blood T cell repertoires in COVID-19. Study overall: PBMCs, B-cell-depleted T cells, or T cells provided the cDNA or gDNA that made up the material.

As originally analysed: Scientists estimated how many nucleated cells there were by amplifying reference gene primers. Measured with immunoSEQ multiplex PCR; TCRdb has only the in-frame clones, and not every one. V and J calls and clone size follow that table, whereas D and trimming were derived from the DNA. This sample yields roughly 150,000 clones, of which about 81% are seen a single time; under 13% belongs to the top ten. The CDR3 runs to 16 residues. Germline CDR1 is SGHDT and CDR2 is YYEEEE. Germline trimming cut 2 bases from V and 1 base from J; bases unmatched to any gene: 4. The sample was peripheral blood. The sequence was collected from a human donor in a cohort sampled during active COVID-19. The chain has TRBV5-6 and TRBJ2-1; TRBD2 agrees at 9 bases. Written as DNA, the CDR3 is TGTGCCAGCAGCTTATCGCGGGGGGGATCCTACAATGAGCAGTTCTTC. Translation gives CASSLSRGGSYNEQFF.